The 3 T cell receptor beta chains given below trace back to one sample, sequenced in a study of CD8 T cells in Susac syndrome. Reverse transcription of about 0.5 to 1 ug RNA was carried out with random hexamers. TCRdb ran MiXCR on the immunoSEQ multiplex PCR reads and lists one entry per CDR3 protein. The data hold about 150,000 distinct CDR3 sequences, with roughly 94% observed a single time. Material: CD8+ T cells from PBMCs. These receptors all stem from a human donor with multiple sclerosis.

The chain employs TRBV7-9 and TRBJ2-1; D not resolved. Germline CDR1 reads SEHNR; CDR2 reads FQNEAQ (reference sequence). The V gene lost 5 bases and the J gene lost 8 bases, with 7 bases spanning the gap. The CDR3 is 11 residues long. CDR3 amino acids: CASSTQHEQFF. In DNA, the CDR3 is TGTGCCAGCAGCACTCAACATGAGCAGTTCTTC.

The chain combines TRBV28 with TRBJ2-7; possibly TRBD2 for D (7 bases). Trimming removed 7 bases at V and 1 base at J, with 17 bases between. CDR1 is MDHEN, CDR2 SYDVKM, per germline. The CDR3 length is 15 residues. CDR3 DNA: TGTGCCAGCAAACATGGGGGGGGCCGATCCTACGAGCAGTACTTC. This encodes CASKHGGGRSYEQYF. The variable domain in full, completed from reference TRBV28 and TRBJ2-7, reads DVKVTQSSRYLVKRTGEKVFLECVQDMDHENMFWYRQDPGLGLRLIYFSYDVKMKEKGDIPEGYSVSREKKERFSLILESASTNQTSMYLCASKHGGGRSYEQYFGPGTRLTVT.

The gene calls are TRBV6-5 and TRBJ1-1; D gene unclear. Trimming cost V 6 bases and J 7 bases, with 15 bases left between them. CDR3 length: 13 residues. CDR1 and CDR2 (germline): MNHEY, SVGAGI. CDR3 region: CASSPSVAVEAFF. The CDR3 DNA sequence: TGTGCCAGCAGCCCTTCCGTAGCAGTTGAAGCTTTCTTT.